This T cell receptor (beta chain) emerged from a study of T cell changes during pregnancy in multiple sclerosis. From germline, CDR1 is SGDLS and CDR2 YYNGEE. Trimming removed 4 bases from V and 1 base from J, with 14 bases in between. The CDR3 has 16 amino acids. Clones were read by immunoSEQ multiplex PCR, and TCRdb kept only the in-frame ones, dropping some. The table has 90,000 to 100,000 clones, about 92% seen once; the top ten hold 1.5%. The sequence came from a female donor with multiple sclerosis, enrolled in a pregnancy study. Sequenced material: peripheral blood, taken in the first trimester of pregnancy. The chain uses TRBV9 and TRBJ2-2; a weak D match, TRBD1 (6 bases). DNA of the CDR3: TGTGCCAGCAGCTCTCAAGACAGGCGGAACACCGGGGAGCTGTTTTTT. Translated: CASSSQDRRNTGELFF.